Shown below are 16 T cell receptor beta chains from a single sample sequenced in a study of cytomegalovirus exposure and HLA in healthy donors. PCR involved 60 Vbeta and 13 Jbeta primers. The method was immunoSEQ multiplex PCR; TCRdb's version includes in-frame clones alone and lacks a portion of them. The sample lists more than 150,000 clones, 78% occurring once. The specimen was PBMCs. These receptors were taken from a young woman in good health and CMV-seropositive.

The chain's CDR3 is CASSHTQGNYGYTF. Here the CDR3 DNA reads TGCGCCAGCAGCCACACACAGGGGAACTATGGCTACACCTTC. This chain connects TRBV5-1 to TRBJ1-2; TRBD1 aligns across 7 bases. The trim removed 4 bases at V and 2 bases at J, leaving 5 bases unmatched. The CDR3 contains 14 residues. Germline V CDR1 and CDR2: SGHRS, YFSETQ.

V usage is TRBV7-8 and J usage is TRBJ2-7; 9 bases are shared with TRBD1. Germline-derived CDR1 and CDR2 are SGHVS and FQNEAQ. With 4 bases clipped from V and 1 base from J, the junction kept 5 bases outside the gene matches. CDR3 length equals 15 residues. Here the CDR3 DNA reads TGTGCCAGCAGCTACGAGGGGACAGGGTCCTACGAGCAGTACTTC. Translation gives CASSYEGTGSYEQYF.

The chain uses TRBV18 and TRBJ2-7; D is unresolved. The CDR3 has 15 amino acids. CDR1 KGHSH and CDR2 LQKENI come from the germline V gene. V gave up 1 base and J gave up 2 bases, with 12 bases separating them. The CDR3 spells CASSPLPAGAYEQYF. The CDR3 bases are TGTGCCAGCTCACCACTCCCGGCAGGTGCCTACGAGCAGTACTTC.

This rearrangement joins TRBV6-6 to TRBJ2-7, with TRBD2 identical over 7 bases. The CDR3 covers 14 residues. The trim removed 10 bases at V and 5 bases at J, leaving 14 bases unmatched. Germline CDR1 and CDR2: MNHNY and SVGAGI (reference sequence). In nucleotides, the CDR3 is TGTGCCACCCTACGTGGGGGGGGAATGGACGAGCAGTACTTC. This codes for CATLRGGGMDEQYF.

The sample holds a few counts of this clone. The chain recombines TRBV5-4 with TRBJ1-3; D is uncertain. V dropped 5 bases and J dropped 8 bases, with 11 bases sitting between them. Per the germline V gene, CDR1 is SGHNT and CDR2 is YYREEE (reference sequence). The CDR3 contains 12 residues. CDR3 in DNA: TGTGCCAGCAGGGAGGGTTCCGACACCATATATTTT. This gives the protein CASREGSDTIYF.

Concerning this clone itself: An end of the junction does not agree with germline; a read error may underlie this. This chain joins TRBV6-5 and TRBJ2-1; maybe TRBD1 (5 bases). The CDR3 extends over 14 amino acids. CDR1 MNHEY and CDR2 SVGAGI come from the germline V gene. The CDR3 is CASGYGAGYNEQFF. The CDR3 nucleotides read TGTGCCAGCGGTTATGGGGCCGGCTACAATGAGCAGTTCTTC.

The CDR3 DNA reads as TGTGCCAGTAGTATAATGCGGATCACCACCGGTCAGCCCCAGCATTTT. This codes for CASSIMRITTGQPQHF. The chain uses TRBV19 and TRBJ1-5; no clear D gene. The CDR3 length is 16 residues. The germline CDR1 and CDR2 sequences are LNHDA and SQIVND (reference sequence). V was cut by 2 bases and J by 6 bases, with 17 bases left in between.

The chain recombines TRBV7-9 with TRBJ2-6; D might be TRBD2 (5 bases). From germline, CDR1 is SEHNR and CDR2 FQNEAQ (reference sequence). The CDR3 covers 18 residues. V was pared by 1 base and J by 4 bases, with 17 bases between. The CDR3 nucleotides are TGTGCCAGCAGCTTAGGGGCCCGGGGAAAGTACGGGGCCAACGTCCTGACTTTC. It codes for CASSLGARGKYGANVLTF.

V is TRBV19 and J is TRBJ2-3; D gene unclear. Germline lookup yields CDR1 LNHDA and CDR2 SQIVND (reference sequence). The length of the CDR3 is 14 residues. V lost 6 bases and J 1 base, leaving 11 bases between the germline ends. The chain's CDR3 is CASRSMYGTDTQYF. The CDR3 nucleotides are TGTGCCAGTAGGAGCATGTATGGCACAGATACGCAGTATTTT. Using reference TRBV19 and TRBJ2-3 for the parts outside the CDR3, the full variable domain is DGGITQSPKYLFRKEGQNVTLSCEQNLNHDAMYWYRQDPGQGLRLIYYSQIVNDFQKGDIAEGYSVSREKKESFPLTVTSAQKNPTAFYLCASRSMYGTDTQYFGPGTRLTVL.

This clone has a single count. The chain employs TRBV11-2 and TRBJ2-1; TRBD2 agrees at 9 bases. Germline V lookup: CDR1 SGHAT, CDR2 FQNNGV. The CDR3 contains 15 residues. Trimming took 5 bases from V and 4 from J; bases not matched to a gene: 6. In DNA form, the CDR3 reads TGTGCCAGCAGCCTTAGCGGGGGAACTTACAATGAGCAGTTCTTC. Its translation: CASSLSGGTYNEQFF.

The count of this clone is one. The genes are TRBV5-6 and TRBJ1-6; no clear D. V was pared by 0 bases and J by 7 bases, with 8 bases between. CDR3 size: 14 residues. Germline V gene sequence: CDR1 SGHDT, CDR2 YYEEEE. CDR3 sequence reads: CASSLGAPNSPLHF. DNA for the CDR3: TGTGCCAGCAGCTTGGGGGCCCCGAATTCACCCCTCCACTTT.

CDR3: CASSLDRAQYGYTF. The CDR3 bases are TGCGCCAGCAGCTTAGACAGGGCTCAATATGGCTACACCTTC. V and J are TRBV5-1 and TRBJ1-2; TRBD1 agrees at 7 bases. The germline gives CDR1 SGHRS, CDR2 YFSETQ. Unmatched junction bases numbered 6, after V lost 2 bases and J lost 5 bases. This CDR3 spans 14 amino acids.

J is TRBJ1-2 and V is TRBV6-5; 7 bases match TRBD1. This CDR3 has 13 amino acids. V lost 7 bases to trimming and J lost 6 bases; unmatched junction nucleotides: 8. CDR1 is MNHEY, CDR2 SVGAGI, per germline. The CDR3 DNA follows: TGTGCCAGCACCCGACAGGGTATGGATGGCTACACCTTC. Translating gives CASTRQGMDGYTF.

The rearrangement joins TRBV29-1 to TRBJ1-2, with unresolved D. The CDR3 extends over 14 amino acids. Trimming shortened V by 3 bases and J by 5 bases, and 16 bases separated the two germline ends. Germline assignment: CDR1 SQVTM and CDR2 ANQGSEA. The CDR3 DNA sequence: TGCAGCGTTGACCCCCTCTACAGAGAATATGGCTACACCTTC. Translating it yields CSVDPLYREYGYTF.

The chain links TRBV7-2 to TRBJ2-6; D gene ambiguous. The CDR3 loop spans 17 amino acids. Trimming cost V 1 base and J 0 bases, with 10 bases left between them. Germline CDR1 is SGHTA and CDR2 is FQGNSA. CDR3 DNA sequence: TGTGCCAGCAGCTTAGAGAACCGGTTCTCTGGGGCCAACGTCCTGACTTTC. This codes for CASSLENRFSGANVLTF. Using reference TRBV7-2 and TRBJ2-6 for the parts outside the CDR3, the full variable domain is GAGVSQSPSNKVTEKGKDVELRCDPISGHTALYWYRQSLGQGLEFLIYFQGNSAPDKSGLPSDRFSAERTGGSVSTLTIQRTQQEDSAVYLCASSLENRFSGANVLTFGAGSRLTVL.

The CDR3 spells CASSIRRDRNQPQHF. For the CDR3, the DNA is TGTGCCAGTAGTATACGGAGGGACAGGAATCAGCCCCAGCATTTT. This sequence joins TRBV19 and TRBJ1-5, with 8 positions matching TRBD1. This CDR3 is built from 15 residues. V shed 2 bases and J 4 bases; nucleotides not matched to a gene: 4. Germline V gene lookup returns CDR1 LNHDA and CDR2 SQIVND (reference sequence). Together with reference TRBV19 and TRBJ1-5, the CDR3 gives the full variable domain: DGGITQSPKYLFRKEGQNVTLSCEQNLNHDAMYWYRQDPGQGLRLIYYSQIVNDFQKGDIAEGYSVSREKKESFPLTVTSAQKNPTAFYLCASSIRRDRNQPQHFGDGTRLSIL.